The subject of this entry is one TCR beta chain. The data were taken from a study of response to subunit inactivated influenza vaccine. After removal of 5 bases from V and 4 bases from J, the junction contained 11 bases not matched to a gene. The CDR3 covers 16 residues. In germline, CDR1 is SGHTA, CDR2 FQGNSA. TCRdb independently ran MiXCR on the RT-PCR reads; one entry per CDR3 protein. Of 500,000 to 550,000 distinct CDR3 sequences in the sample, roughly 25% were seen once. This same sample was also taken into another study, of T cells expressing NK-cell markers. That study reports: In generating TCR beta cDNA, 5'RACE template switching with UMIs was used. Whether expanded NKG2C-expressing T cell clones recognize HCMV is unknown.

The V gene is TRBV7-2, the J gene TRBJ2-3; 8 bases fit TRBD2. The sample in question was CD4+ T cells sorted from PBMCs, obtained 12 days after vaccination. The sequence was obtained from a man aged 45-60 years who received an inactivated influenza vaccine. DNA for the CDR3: TGTGCCAGCAGCCCAAGCTCCGGGAGGGCCCCAGATACGCAGTATTTT. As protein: CASSPSSGRAPDTQYF.